In its sample, the clone carrying this TCR beta chain was seen a few times. The antigen remains unidentified. Unique molecular identifiers were added to individual cDNA molecules. TCRdb independently ran MiXCR on the 5' RACE reads; one entry per CDR3 protein. The repertoire consists of 75,000 to 100,000 distinct CDR3 sequences, with 15% occurring once and the leading ten covering less than 6%. The source of the sample is a study of early T cells in non-severe SARS-CoV-2 infection. Study background: The chains were unpaired, and the sequenced material was bulk RNA from unsorted whole blood.

Study outcomes and limitations: VDJdb-based matching was biased toward anti-spike CD8 responses and missed private and CD4 specificities.

Germline V lookup: CDR1 DFQATT, CDR2 SNEGSKA (reference sequence). Deletions cut 6 bases from V and 0 bases from J, with 9 bases between. The CDR3 runs 13 residues. Sequencing was carried out using whole blood. The chain employs TRBV20-1 and TRBJ1-5; the D gene is possibly TRBD1 (5 bases). This TCR derives from an adult who was a healthcare worker with PCR-confirmed SARS-CoV-2 infection or an uninfected control (not recorded which). The CDR3 reads CSATEDSNQPQHF. Written as DNA, the CDR3 is TGCAGTGCGACAGAGGATAGCAATCAGCCCCAGCATTTT.